These 20 T cell receptor beta chains were all obtained from the same sample, sequenced in a study of chemoradiotherapy in HPV16-positive cancers. Repertoires were generated with immunoSEQ multiplex PCR, while TCRdb's copy carries only in-frame clones and drops some. The sample has some 24,000 clones, roughly 95% seen once. The sample was taken from a patient who underwent chemoradiotherapy. Source of these receptors: a human donor with HPV-associated anogenital cancer.

The rearrangement uses TRBV7-8 and TRBJ2-7; the match to TRBD1 covers 7 bases. Germline CDR1 and CDR2: SGHVS and FQNEAQ. The V gene end was trimmed by 5 bases and the J gene end by 2 bases; junction bases not matched to a gene: 6. CDR3 length equals 14 residues. CDR3 loop: CASSIPGQTYEQYF. The CDR3 DNA is TGTGCCAGCAGCATCCCGGGACAGACCTACGAGCAGTACTTC.

The chain employs TRBV13 and TRBJ2-7; TRBD2 is a possible D gene (7 bases). CDR3 size: 20 residues. Germline values: CDR1 PRHDT, CDR2 FYEKMQ (reference sequence). Trimming pared 1 base from V and 3 bases from J, leaving 28 bases between. The CDR3 region is CASSLVGGTGGRSPYYEQYF. The DNA for the CDR3 is TGTGCCAGCAGCTTAGTAGGGGGAACGGGGGGCCGATCCCCCTACTACGAGCAGTACTTC. Full variable domain (outside the CDR3, taken from reference TRBV13 and TRBJ2-7): AAGVIQSPRHLIKEKRETATLKCYPIPRHDTVYWYQQGPGQDPQFLISFYEKMQSDKGSIPDRFSAQQFSDYHSELNMSSLELGDSALYFCASSLVGGTGGRSPYYEQYFGPGTRLTVT.

The rearrangement links TRBV5-8 to TRBJ2-3; tentatively, D is TRBD1 (6 bases). The CDR3 extends over 14 amino acids. CDR1 is SGHTS and CDR2 is YDEGEE in the germline V gene. V lost 2 bases and J lost 2, with 9 bases in between. CDR3 in DNA: TGTGCCAGCAGCTTCCAGGGGACCACAGATACGCAGTATTTT. It encodes CASSFQGTTDTQYF.

V and J are TRBV19 and TRBJ1-2; a weak D match, TRBD1 (5 bases). This CDR3 has 15 amino acids. V lost 10 bases, J lost 5 bases, and 23 bases lay in between. Germline-derived CDR1 and CDR2 are LNHDA and SQIVND (reference sequence). The CDR3 DNA reads TGTGCCACCTCCCCCGGGAGGGGACCCCAATATGGCTACACCTTC. Amino acid sequence: CATSPGRGPQYGYTF. Using reference TRBV19 and TRBJ1-2 for the parts outside the CDR3, the full variable domain is DGGITQSPKYLFRKEGQNVTLSCEQNLNHDAMYWYRQDPGQGLRLIYYSQIVNDFQKGDIAEGYSVSREKKESFPLTVTSAQKNPTAFYLCATSPGRGPQYGYTFGSGTRLTVV.

This chain connects TRBV7-7 to TRBJ2-3; 9 positions match TRBD2. V shed 5 bases, J shed 1 base, and the junction held 1 base outside the gene matches. Germline loops: CDR1 SSHAT, CDR2 FNYEAQ (reference sequence). This CDR3 contains 14 residues. The CDR3 is CASSASGGTDTQYF. CDR3 coding DNA: TGTGCCAGCAGCGCTAGCGGGGGCACAGATACGCAGTATTTT. Full variable domain (outside the CDR3, taken from reference TRBV7-7 and TRBJ2-3): GAGVSQSPRYKVTKRGQDVTLRCDPISSHATLYWYQQALGQGPEFLTYFNYEAQPDKSGLPSDRFSAERPEGSISTLTIQRTEQRDSAMYRCASSASGGTDTQYFGPGTRLTVL.

V is TRBV28 and J is TRBJ1-2; D possibly corresponds to TRBD1 (6 bases). CDR3 size: 13 residues. Trimming took off 5 bases at V and 5 bases at J, with 12 bases between the two ends. Germline values: CDR1 MDHEN, CDR2 SYDVKM. In DNA form, the CDR3 reads TGTGCCAGCAGTCTCGACAGGACATATGGCTACACCTTC. Translation: CASSLDRTYGYTF.

This clone occurred once. The gene calls are TRBV18 and TRBJ1-4; 9 positions match TRBD1. The CDR3 extends over 21 amino acids. The germline V gene has CDR1 KGHSH and CDR2 LQKENI. Trimming removed 3 bases from V and 0 bases from J; junction bases left unmatched: 17. For the CDR3, the DNA is TGTGCCAGCTCACCTTCGCCCCACCTCCGGGACAGGGCTCCAACTAATGAAAAACTGTTTTTT. Its protein product is CASSPSPHLRDRAPTNEKLFF.

The V call is TRBV10-3, the J call TRBJ2-1, with 11 bases aligning to TRBD2. CDR3 length: 16 residues. Germline assignment: CDR1 ENHRY and CDR2 SYGVKD. With V trimmed by 6 bases and J by 0 bases, 4 bases remained unmatched. The CDR3 spells CAIRGTSGSSYNEQFF. CDR3 DNA: TGTGCCATCAGGGGAACTAGCGGGAGCTCCTACAATGAGCAGTTCTTC.

This sequence joins TRBV15 and TRBJ2-7; D possibly corresponds to TRBD2 (5 bases). Germline assignment: CDR1 LNHNV and CDR2 YYDKDF (reference sequence). V lost 1 base and J lost 11, with 12 bases in between. This CDR3 has 12 amino acids. The CDR3, as DNA: TGTGCCACCAGCAGAGGAGGGCAGGCCAAGTACTTC. This gives the protein CATSRGGQAKYF.

The V call is TRBV20-1, the J call TRBJ1-2; 7 positions match TRBD1. V lost 2 bases, J lost 7 bases, and 1 base stayed unmatched. The CDR3 loop spans 11 amino acids. CDR1 DFQATT and CDR2 SNEGSKA come from the germline V gene (reference sequence). CDR3 residues: CSARPGGGYTF. CDR3 bases: TGCAGTGCTAGACCAGGGGGTGGCTACACCTTC.

The rearrangement uses TRBV6-6 and TRBJ1-3, with D possibly TRBD1 on 5 matching bases. This CDR3 is built from 14 residues. Germline CDR1 is MNHNY and CDR2 is SVGAGI (reference sequence). V was clipped by 7 bases and J by 2 bases, with 12 bases between them. CDR3 in DNA: TGTGCCAGCACCATTACAGGAGCTGGAAACACCATATATTTT. Translating it yields CASTITGAGNTIYF.

V gene TRBV9 combines with J gene TRBJ2-2, with 7 bases aligning to TRBD2. Losses at the gene ends were 0 bases for V and 6 bases for J; bases not matched to a gene: 11. Germline CDR1 reads SGDLS; CDR2 reads YYNGEE. There are 17 residues in the CDR3. The CDR3 nucleotides read TGTGCCAGCAGCGTAGGGGCGGCGGGAGTGGGAGCCGGGGAGCTGTTTTTT. Translation: CASSVGAAGVGAGELFF.

This chain uses TRBV7-2 with TRBJ2-7; D ambiguous. Germline V CDR1 and CDR2: SGHTA, FQGNSA. V gave up 5 bases and J gave up 2 bases, with 10 bases separating them. The CDR3 spans 13 residues. The CDR3 DNA follows: TGTGCCAGCAGCGCACGTACTACCTACGAGCAGTACTTC. It codes for CASSARTTYEQYF. Using reference TRBV7-2 and TRBJ2-7 for the parts outside the CDR3, the full variable domain is GAGVSQSPSNKVTEKGKDVELRCDPISGHTALYWYRQSLGQGLEFLIYFQGNSAPDKSGLPSDRFSAERTGGSVSTLTIQRTQQEDSAVYLCASSARTTYEQYFGPGTRLTVT.

As DNA, the CDR3 is TGCGCCAGCAGCTTGGGGCAAAGCACAGATACGCAGTATTTT. This encodes CASSLGQSTDTQYF. The rearrangement uses TRBV5-1 and TRBJ2-3; D remains ambiguous. Germline loops: CDR1 SGHRS, CDR2 YFSETQ. The CDR3 is 14 amino acids. V lost 0 bases and J lost 0, with 5 bases in between. Looking up the rest from reference TRBV5-1 and TRBJ2-3 gives the full variable domain: KAGVTQTPRYLIKTRGQQVTLSCSPISGHRSVSWYQQTPGQGLQFLFEYFSETQRNKGNFPGRFSGRQFSNSRSEMNVSTLELGDSALYLCASSLGQSTDTQYFGPGTRLTVL.

The rearrangement links TRBV20-1 to TRBJ2-5; weak D call: TRBD2 (6 bases). The J call is in doubt because the DNA end fits TRBJ2-7 better. Germline values: CDR1 DFQATT, CDR2 SNEGSKA (reference sequence). This CDR3 comprises 11 residues. The CDR3 sequence: CSAAGSYEQYF. In nucleotides, the CDR3 is TGCAGTGCTGCCGGGAGCTACGAGCAGTACTTC.

The chain carries TRBV5-5 and TRBJ1-2; tentatively, D is TRBD1 (5 bases). This CDR3 has 14 residues. The germline gives CDR1 SGHKS, CDR2 YYEKEE (reference sequence). The V end lost 0 bases, the J end lost 7 bases, and 13 bases lay between the germline ends. The DNA of the CDR3 is TGTGCCAGCAGCTTGGAGCGAGGGGCCTCTGGCTACACCTTC. The encoded protein is CASSLERGASGYTF. Together with reference TRBV5-5 and TRBJ1-2, the CDR3 gives the full variable domain: DAGVTQSPTHLIKTRGQQVTLRCSPISGHKSVSWYQQVLGQGPQFIFQYYEKEERGRGNFPDRFSARQFPNYSSELNVNALLLGDSALYLCASSLERGASGYTFGSGTRLTVV.

This chain joins TRBV5-1 and TRBJ2-1, with D perhaps TRBD2 (6 bases). The CDR3 totals 15 residues. Trimming shortened V by 4 bases and J by 4 bases, and 15 bases separated the two germline ends. Germline V gives CDR1 SGHRS, CDR2 YFSETQ. The CDR3 reads CASSGTGDPYNEQFF. CDR3 in DNA: TGCGCCAGCAGCGGGACGGGAGACCCATACAATGAGCAGTTCTTC.

The chain joins TRBV19 to TRBJ2-2; 9 nucleotides line up with TRBD2. V lost 5 bases, J lost 6 bases, and 10 bases stayed unmatched. Looked up from germline, CDR1 is LNHDA and CDR2 is SQIVND (reference sequence). The CDR3 consists of 16 residues. As DNA, the CDR3 is TGTGCCAGTAGTTGGTTAGCGGGAGTGATTGCCGGGGAGCTGTTTTTT. As protein: CASSWLAGVIAGELFF.

This chain uses TRBV13 with TRBJ2-1; D is possibly TRBD2 (7 bases). The CDR3 length is 20 residues. Germline V gives CDR1 PRHDT, CDR2 FYEKMQ (reference sequence). The V gene lost 7 bases and the J gene lost 6 bases, with 34 bases spanning the gap. CDR3 in DNA: TGTGCCAGCAAATCCTGGGGGGGAGATGGACAGCCCATCTGGCGCAATGAGCAGTTCTTC. Amino acid sequence: CASKSWGGDGQPIWRNEQFF.

The chain combines TRBV9 with TRBJ1-4; TRBD1 matches 7 bases. CDR3 length equals 18 residues. From germline, CDR1 is SGDLS and CDR2 YYNGEE. Germline trimming cut 0 bases from V and 4 bases from J; bases unmatched to any gene: 12. The CDR3 protein is CASSVGQFRAGGNEKLFF. The CDR3 DNA reads as TGTGCCAGCAGCGTAGGACAATTCCGGGCAGGGGGTAATGAAAAACTGTTTTTT.